This T cell receptor beta chain originates from a study of shared T cell receptors in the human thymus. This CDR3 is 22 amino acids long. With V trimmed by 3 bases and J by 2 bases, 16 bases remained unmatched. In germline, CDR1 is LGHNA, CDR2 YNFKEQ. Generated by immunoSEQ multiplex PCR, the TCRdb table keeps only in-frame clones and is missing some. The repertoire consists of hundreds of thousands of clones, with 80% to 90% occurring once and the leading ten covering roughly 0.01%. The sample also formed part of further work on human thymus T cells.

The sequence derives from a girl less than two years old with a congenital heart defect. The J gene is TRBJ2-1, the V gene TRBV4-2, with TRBD2 matching over 16 bases. The sample comprised thymocytes. The CDR3 DNA is TGTGCCAGCAGCCATGGGACTAGCGGGGGGGCCGGTCCCACTATAGCCTACAATGAGCAGTTCTTC. Translated, it gives CASSHGTSGGAGPTIAYNEQFF.